These T cell receptor beta chains were read from a single sample in a study of blood T cell repertoires in COVID-19. Using immunoSEQ multiplex PCR, the repertoire was profiled, and TCRdb retains in-frame clones only, with some absent. Of 490,000 or so clones detected, more than 85% appear once; the ten largest clones hold roughly 8.5%. Source material: PBMCs or T cells enriched from blood (not recorded which). The receptors come from a woman aged 60-70 years who had recovered from COVID-19. CDR3s include the opening cysteine and the closing phenylalanine or tryptophan. The order of the fields is V gene, J gene, clone size, D gene, CDR3 DNA, CDR3 protein. D genes are given only for firm matches. The size of a clone is reported for some rows only, either as once, few or many, or as a class for expanded clones.

V gene: TRBV18; J gene: TRBJ1-4; clone size: NA; D gene: TRBD1; CDR3 DNA: TGTGCCAGCTCACCACGGGGACAGGCCAAAGAGGGACTGTTTTTT; CDR3 protein: CASSPRGQAKEGLFF
V gene: TRBV6-5; J gene: TRBJ1-2; clone size: NA; D gene: TRBD1; CDR3 DNA: TGTGCCAGCGGGACAGTCCCACGGGCGAACTATGGCTACACCTTC; CDR3 protein: CASGTVPRANYGYTF
V gene: TRBV27; J gene: TRBJ2-7; clone size: NA; D gene: TRBD1; CDR3 DNA: TGTGCCAGCGGGGGACAGGGAACCTACGAGCAGTACTTC; CDR3 protein: CASGGQGTYEQYF
V gene: TRBV12-3/TRBV12-4; J gene: TRBJ1-2; clone size: NA; D gene: NA; CDR3 DNA: TGTGCCAGCAGTTTGGGTCCGGGCTATGGCTACACCTTC; CDR3 protein: CASSLGPGYGYTF
V gene: TRBV5-1; J gene: TRBJ2-5; clone size: NA; D gene: TRBD2; CDR3 DNA: TGCGCCAGCAGCTTAAGACTAGCGAAAGAGACCCAGTACTTC; CDR3 protein: CASSLRLAKETQYF
V gene: TRBV2; J gene: TRBJ1-3; clone size: NA; D gene: TRBD1; CDR3 DNA: TGTGCCAGCAGTGATTGGACAGGTGCTGGAAACACCATATATTTT; CDR3 protein: CASSDWTGAGNTIYF
V gene: TRBV11-3; J gene: TRBJ2-3; clone size: NA; D gene: NA; CDR3 DNA: TGTGCCAGCAGCTTCGGAGGGATTGGCACAGATACGCAGTATTTT; CDR3 protein: CASSFGGIGTDTQYF
V gene: TRBV2; J gene: TRBJ1-4; clone size: NA; D gene: TRBD1; CDR3 DNA: TGTGCCAGCAGCCGGACAGGGTTTAATGAAAAACTGTTTTTT; CDR3 protein: CASSRTGFNEKLFF
V gene: TRBV6-2/TRBV6-3; J gene: TRBJ2-3; clone size: NA; D gene: NA; CDR3 DNA: TGTGCCAGCAGTTACGGAGGGCCAGATACGCAGTATTTT; CDR3 protein: CASSYGGPDTQYF
V gene: TRBV19; J gene: TRBJ1-1; clone size: NA; D gene: TRBD1; CDR3 DNA: TGTGCCAGTAGACGAACCCCTCAGGGGGGAACTGAAGCTTTCTTT; CDR3 protein: CASRRTPQGGTEAFF
V gene: TRBV2; J gene: TRBJ1-5; clone size: NA; D gene: TRBD1; CDR3 DNA: TGTGCCAGCAGCGCGGACAGGGATAGCAATCAGCCCCAGCATTTT; CDR3 protein: CASSADRDSNQPQHF
V gene: TRBV3-1/TRBV3-2; J gene: TRBJ2-1; clone size: NA; D gene: NA; CDR3 DNA: TGTGCCAGCAGTCAAAACGGCTACCCTAGGCGGTTCTTC; CDR3 protein: CASSQNGYPRRFF
V gene: TRBV12-3/TRBV12-4; J gene: TRBJ1-1; clone size: few; D gene: NA; CDR3 DNA: TGTGCCAGCAGTGGACAGCGAAACACTGAAGCTTTCTTT; CDR3 protein: CASSGQRNTEAFF
V gene: TRBV18; J gene: TRBJ2-3; clone size: NA; D gene: TRBD2; CDR3 DNA: TGTGCCAGCTCACCACTAGGACTAGGGTCCGGGGCAGATACGCAGTATTTT; CDR3 protein: CASSPLGLGSGADTQYF
V gene: TRBV18; J gene: TRBJ1-2; clone size: NA; D gene: TRBD1; CDR3 DNA: TGTGCCAGCTCACCAGGACAGGTATATGGCTACACCTTC; CDR3 protein: CASSPGQVYGYTF
V gene: TRBV7-9; J gene: TRBJ1-2; clone size: NA; D gene: NA; CDR3 DNA: TGTGCCAGCAGCTCCCAAGCAGGATATGGCTACACCTTC; CDR3 protein: CASSSQAGYGYTF
V gene: TRBV6-5; J gene: TRBJ1-2; clone size: once; D gene: NA; CDR3 DNA: TGTGCCACCGCCCAGGTTAACTATGGCTACACCTTC; CDR3 protein: CATAQVNYGYTF
V gene: TRBV12-3/TRBV12-4; J gene: TRBJ1-6; clone size: NA; D gene: NA; CDR3 DNA: TGTGCCAGCAGTCCTTATAATTCACCCCTCCACTTT; CDR3 protein: CASSPYNSPLHF
V gene: TRBV4-2; J gene: TRBJ1-4; clone size: NA; D gene: NA; CDR3 DNA: TGTGCCAGCAGCCAAGACAGAACAACTAATGAAAAACTGTTTTTT; CDR3 protein: CASSQDRTTNEKLFF
V gene: TRBV5-1; J gene: TRBJ2-1; clone size: few; D gene: NA; CDR3 DNA: TGCGCCAGCAGCTTTGGCAACTCCTACAATGAGCAGTTCTTC; CDR3 protein: CASSFGNSYNEQFF
V gene: TRBV18; J gene: TRBJ1-2; clone size: NA; D gene: NA; CDR3 DNA: TGTGCCAGCTCACCCTCCGGGAGGGAAGGTGGCTACACCTTC; CDR3 protein: CASSPSGREGGYTF
V gene: TRBV7-8; J gene: TRBJ1-2; clone size: NA; D gene: TRBD1; CDR3 DNA: TGTGCCAGCAGCATTAACTCCGGACAGGGGATGTCCTATGGCTACACCTTC; CDR3 protein: CASSINSGQGMSYGYTF
V gene: TRBV6-2/TRBV6-3; J gene: TRBJ1-2; clone size: NA; D gene: TRBD1; CDR3 DNA: TGTGCCAGCAGTTACTCTCACCAGACAGGGGGGGATGGCTACACCTTC; CDR3 protein: CASSYSHQTGGDGYTF
V gene: TRBV4-1; J gene: TRBJ1-1; clone size: NA; D gene: NA; CDR3 DNA: TGCGCCAGCAGCCTCCCGACAGGAAAGAACACTGAAGCTTTCTTT; CDR3 protein: CASSLPTGKNTEAFF
V gene: TRBV7-2; J gene: TRBJ2-1; clone size: NA; D gene: NA; CDR3 DNA: TGTGCCAGCAGCTCAGGGGTGGAATACAATGAGCAGTTCTTC; CDR3 protein: CASSSGVEYNEQFF
V gene: TRBV18; J gene: TRBJ1-6; clone size: NA; D gene: NA; CDR3 DNA: TGTGCCAGCTCAGTCTCTTCGAAGACAGGTGGGAATTCACCCCTCCACTTT; CDR3 protein: CASSVSSKTGGNSPLHF
V gene: TRBV2; J gene: TRBJ1-3; clone size: once; D gene: NA; CDR3 DNA: TGTGCCAGCAGTGAACAGGGCCCCTCTGGAAACACCATATATTTT; CDR3 protein: CASSEQGPSGNTIYF
V gene: TRBV5-4; J gene: TRBJ1-3; clone size: NA; D gene: NA; CDR3 DNA: TGTGCCAGCAGCACCGGGGGTTCTGGAAACACCATATATTTT; CDR3 protein: CASSTGGSGNTIYF
V gene: TRBV2; J gene: TRBJ2-7; clone size: NA; D gene: TRBD2; CDR3 DNA: TGTGCCAGTACACCGGGACTAGCGCCCCGGGGGAGCCAGCAGTACTTC; CDR3 protein: CASTPGLAPRGSQQYF
V gene: TRBV5-1; J gene: TRBJ1-2; clone size: NA; D gene: NA; CDR3 DNA: TGCGCCAGCAGCTTGACAGGAAACCTCTATGGCTACACCTTC; CDR3 protein: CASSLTGNLYGYTF
V gene: TRBV28; J gene: TRBJ1-6; clone size: NA; D gene: NA; CDR3 DNA: TGTGCCAGCAGTTTGGGAGGACTGTATTCACCCCTCCACTTT; CDR3 protein: CASSLGGLYSPLHF
V gene: TRBV12-3/TRBV12-4; J gene: TRBJ2-5; clone size: once; D gene: NA; CDR3 DNA: TGTGCCAGCAGGAGACTAGAAGAGACCCAGTACTTC; CDR3 protein: CASRRLEETQYF
V gene: TRBV19; J gene: TRBJ1-5; clone size: NA; D gene: TRBD1; CDR3 DNA: TGTGCCAGTACCCCAGGGGGCGCCTTTATTCAGCCCCAGCATTTT; CDR3 protein: CASTPGGAFIQPQHF
V gene: TRBV2; J gene: TRBJ2-5; clone size: once; D gene: NA; CDR3 DNA: TGTGCCAGCAGTGTCGAGGGGGACGGGGAGACCCAGTACTTC; CDR3 protein: CASSVEGDGETQYF
V gene: TRBV7-2; J gene: TRBJ2-1; clone size: NA; D gene: TRBD2; CDR3 DNA: TGTGCCAGCAGCTTAGGAGCGGGGCTTAGTGAGCAGTTCTTC; CDR3 protein: CASSLGAGLSEQFF
V gene: TRBV19; J gene: TRBJ2-3; clone size: NA; D gene: NA; CDR3 DNA: TGTGCCAGTGTCCCTCGGGGGGCTAGCACAGATACGCAGTATTTT; CDR3 protein: CASVPRGASTDTQYF
V gene: TRBV6-1; J gene: TRBJ2-2; clone size: once; D gene: TRBD1; CDR3 DNA: TGTGCCAGCAGTGAGATGGGGACAGTCGCGACCGGGGAGCTGTTTTTT; CDR3 protein: CASSEMGTVATGELFF
V gene: TRBV13; J gene: TRBJ2-7; clone size: NA; D gene: NA; CDR3 DNA: TGTGCCAGCAGCTTAGGCCGGACAACCTACGAGCAGTACTTC; CDR3 protein: CASSLGRTTYEQYF
V gene: TRBV2; J gene: TRBJ2-1; clone size: NA; D gene: NA; CDR3 DNA: TGTGCCAGCAGGTGGGGGGAAGAGCAGTTCTTC; CDR3 protein: CASRWGEEQFF
V gene: TRBV29-1; J gene: TRBJ1-6; clone size: NA; D gene: NA; CDR3 DNA: TGCAGCCCCTGCTCGAGGGAGGGGAATTCACCCCTCCACTTT; CDR3 protein: CSPCSREGNSPLHF
V gene: TRBV6-1; J gene: TRBJ2-6; clone size: once; D gene: TRBD2; CDR3 DNA: TGTGCCAGCAGTGAAGGGAAAGGAGGTCGTCTAGCGGGGGGGCCTCCAGTGGCCAACGTCCTGACTTTC; CDR3 protein: CASSEGKGGRLAGGPPVANVLTF
V gene: TRBV7-2; J gene: TRBJ1-4; clone size: NA; D gene: NA; CDR3 DNA: TGTGCCAGCAGCTTAGGAGGGGGGGTAGGGGAAAAACTGTTTTTT; CDR3 protein: CASSLGGGVGEKLFF
V gene: TRBV28; J gene: TRBJ2-2; clone size: NA; D gene: TRBD2; CDR3 DNA: TGTGCCAGCAGTGGACTAGCTCCCAGCACCGGGGAGCTGTTTTTT; CDR3 protein: CASSGLAPSTGELFF
V gene: TRBV5-1; J gene: TRBJ1-2; clone size: NA; D gene: NA; CDR3 DNA: TGCGCCAGCAGCTTGGACGGGTTCTGGAGCTACACCTTC; CDR3 protein: CASSLDGFWSYTF
V gene: TRBV21-1; J gene: TRBJ2-1; clone size: NA; D gene: NA; CDR3 DNA: TGTGCCAGCAGCAACGGGCGGGGGAGTAAGAATGAGCAGTTCTTC; CDR3 protein: CASSNGRGSKNEQFF
V gene: TRBV9; J gene: TRBJ2-7; clone size: NA; D gene: NA; CDR3 DNA: TGTGCCAGCAGCGTAGGGGGGGACCGGTCCTACGAGCAGTACTTC; CDR3 protein: CASSVGGDRSYEQYF
V gene: TRBV5-1; J gene: TRBJ1-2; clone size: once; D gene: NA; CDR3 DNA: TGCGCCAGCAGCGGAGGCATGGGGAATGGCTACACCTTC; CDR3 protein: CASSGGMGNGYTF
V gene: TRBV5-6; J gene: TRBJ1-2; clone size: NA; D gene: NA; CDR3 DNA: TGTGCCAGCAGCTTGCGGGGGGCAAGTGGTGGCTACACCTTC; CDR3 protein: CASSLRGASGGYTF
V gene: TRBV28; J gene: TRBJ2-4; clone size: NA; D gene: NA; CDR3 DNA: TGTGCCAGCAGTTTAGCCCGGAGGATTTCCAAAAACATTCAGTACTTC; CDR3 protein: CASSLARRISKNIQYF